The 14 T cell receptor beta chains reported below all come from one sample, sequenced in a study of cytomegalovirus exposure and HLA in healthy donors. Both 60 Vbeta primers and 13 Jbeta primers went into the PCR. TCRdb's table, derived via immunoSEQ multiplex PCR, lists solely in-frame clones and lacks some. The sample lists tens of thousands of clones, over 70% seen once, with around 21% in the top ten. The specimen sequenced was PBMCs. The source is a woman between 40 and 50 years old in good health and CMV-seropositive.

The V gene is TRBV19, the J gene TRBJ1-2; a possible D gene is TRBD1 (5 bases). V was shortened by 7 bases and J by 7 bases, with 16 bases between the two germline ends. The length of the CDR3 is 13 residues. Germline loops: CDR1 LNHDA, CDR2 SQIVND (reference sequence). For the CDR3, the DNA is TGTGCCAGTACCCTAGGGAGGGGCCTTGGCTACACCTTC. It is translated as CASTLGRGLGYTF. Complete variable domain (other parts from reference TRBV19 and TRBJ1-2): DGGITQSPKYLFRKEGQNVTLSCEQNLNHDAMYWYRQDPGQGLRLIYYSQIVNDFQKGDIAEGYSVSREKKESFPLTVTSAQKNPTAFYLCASTLGRGLGYTFGSGTRLTVV.

There are a few counts of this clone. Here the CDR3 reads CASRPLAGGPSSYEQYF. The CDR3 DNA follows: TGTGCCAGCAGACCACTAGCGGGGGGTCCTAGCTCCTACGAGCAGTACTTC. The V gene is TRBV11-2, the J gene TRBJ2-7; 12 positions agree with TRBD2. Germline V gene sequence: CDR1 SGHAT, CDR2 FQNNGV. With 6 bases clipped from V and 0 bases from J, the junction kept 9 bases outside the gene matches. CDR3 length: 17 amino acids.

This clone was seen more than once but under ten times. The chain recombines TRBV30 with TRBJ1-1; TRBD1 matches at 8 bases. Germline assignment: CDR1 GTSNPN and CDR2 SVGIG (reference sequence). This CDR3 contains 15 residues. The junction had 10 bases not matched to a gene; V was cut back by 7 bases and J by 0 bases. In DNA form, the CDR3 reads TGTGCCTTGGATTCAGGGGGCTTCGTGAACACTGAAGCTTTCTTT. It specifies CALDSGGFVNTEAFF.

This clone has just a few counts. This chain links TRBV27 with TRBJ2-7; weak D call: TRBD1 (6 bases). CDR3 size: 13 residues. V lost 6 bases and J lost 2, with 11 bases in between. Germline CDR1 and CDR2: MNHEY and SMNVEV (reference sequence). The CDR3 spells CASSTGTTYEQYF. The CDR3 nucleotides are TGTGCCAGCAGCACCGGGACAACCTACGAGCAGTACTTC.

The chain has TRBV6-7 and TRBJ1-1; D call uncertain. TRBV6-7 belongs to the ORF category, with a function that is uncertain. Trimming shortened V by 2 bases and J by 3 bases, and 7 bases separated the two germline ends. This CDR3 has 13 residues. The CDR3 DNA follows: TGTGCCAGCAGTTACCGCAGGTACACTGAAGCTTTCTTT. Translating it yields CASSYRRYTEAFF.

The CDR3 sequence: CASPPQGSGANVLTF. CDR3 DNA: TGTGCCAGTCCCCCGCAGGGATCTGGGGCCAACGTCCTGACTTTC. This chain connects TRBV2 to TRBJ2-6, with a weak D call TRBD1 (5 bases). The CDR3 runs to 15 residues. V was shortened by 9 bases and J by 1 base, with 13 bases between the two germline ends. Germline values: CDR1 SNHLY, CDR2 FYNNEI.

The rearrangement joins TRBV5-1 to TRBJ1-4; D gene ambiguous. Germline V gives CDR1 SGHRS, CDR2 YFSETQ. V lost 0 bases and J 5 bases, leaving 8 bases between the germline ends. The CDR3 has 14 residues. The CDR3: CASSLDRPNEKLFF. The CDR3 coding sequence is TGCGCCAGCAGCTTGGACAGACCGAATGAAAAACTGTTTTTT. Full variable domain (outside the CDR3, taken from reference TRBV5-1 and TRBJ1-4): KAGVTQTPRYLIKTRGQQVTLSCSPISGHRSVSWYQQTPGQGLQFLFEYFSETQRNKGNFPGRFSGRQFSNSRSEMNVSTLELGDSALYLCASSLDRPNEKLFFGSGTQLSVL.

The chain couples TRBV11-2 to TRBJ1-4; TRBD1 aligns across 12 bases. V gave up 5 bases and J gave up 6 bases; unmatched junction bases: 10. This CDR3 comprises 17 residues. Germline V lookup: CDR1 SGHAT, CDR2 FQNNGV. The CDR3 reads CASSPSGTGGLDEKLFF. The CDR3 region has the DNA TGTGCCAGCAGCCCTTCCGGGACAGGGGGCCTGGATGAAAAACTGTTTTTT. Based on the CDR3 plus reference TRBV11-2 and TRBJ1-4, the full variable domain is EAGVAQSPRYKIIEKRQSVAFWCNPISGHATLYWYQQILGQGPKLLIQFQNNGVVDDSQLPKDRFSAERLKGVDSTLKIQPAKLEDSAVYLCASSPSGTGGLDEKLFFGSGTQLSVL.

This chain joins TRBV27 and TRBJ2-3, with 12 bases fitting TRBD1. Germline values: CDR1 MNHEY, CDR2 SMNVEV (reference sequence). Trimming removed 6 bases from V and 6 bases from J; junction bases left unmatched: 10. The CDR3 runs 16 residues. This CDR3 reads CASSHPGDRGLDTQYF. The DNA of the CDR3 is TGTGCCAGCAGCCACCCCGGGGACAGGGGGCTGGATACGCAGTATTTT.

The CDR3 region is CASSTGGTQETQYF. CDR3 DNA sequence: TGTGCCAGCAGCACAGGGGGTACGCAAGAGACCCAGTACTTC. The genes are TRBV7-8 and TRBJ2-5; 8 bases are a match to TRBD1. Germline V gene data show CDR1 as SGHVS and CDR2 as FQNEAQ. V shed 5 bases and J 2 bases; nucleotides not matched to a gene: 4. This CDR3 contains 14 residues.

This clone was counted once. V is TRBV5-3 and J is TRBJ2-3; the match to TRBD2 covers 11 bases. TRBV5-3 is classed as an ORF, of uncertain function. This CDR3 comprises 16 residues. V lost 8 bases and J lost 2; bases outside the gene matches: 10. CDR3 residues: CASPLPGLADTDTQYF. In DNA form, the CDR3 reads TGTGCCAGTCCCCTCCCGGGACTAGCGGACACAGATACGCAGTATTTT.

The chain is built from TRBV9 and TRBJ2-7; 11 nucleotides match TRBD2. Germline CDR1 is SGDLS and CDR2 is YYNGEE. This CDR3 comprises 14 residues. J was trimmed by 3 bases and V by 4 bases; bases with no gene match: 3. CDR3 region: CASSLGTSGYEQYF. The CDR3 region has the DNA TGTGCCAGCAGCTTAGGGACTAGCGGCTACGAGCAGTACTTC.

The V call is TRBV30, the J call TRBJ2-5; no clear D. The germline gives CDR1 GTSNPN, CDR2 SVGIG (reference sequence). The ends were cut back, 0 bases at V and 5 bases at J, with 4 bases in the middle. This CDR3 comprises 11 residues. The CDR3 loop reads CAWSVSETQYF. CDR3 DNA sequence: TGTGCCTGGAGTGTAAGCGAGACCCAGTACTTC.

The V call is TRBV5-1, the J call TRBJ2-3, with a possible D match to TRBD1 (6 bases). The V gene lost 3 bases and the J gene lost 3 bases, with 14 bases spanning the gap. Germline V CDR1 and CDR2: SGHRS, YFSETQ. This CDR3 region has 15 residues. The CDR3 protein is CASSYQQGNTDTQYF. The CDR3 coding sequence is TGCGCCAGCAGCTACCAACAGGGAAATACAGATACGCAGTATTTT. The full variable domain, its missing parts supplied by reference TRBV5-1 and TRBJ2-3, is KAGVTQTPRYLIKTRGQQVTLSCSPISGHRSVSWYQQTPGQGLQFLFEYFSETQRNKGNFPGRFSGRQFSNSRSEMNVSTLELGDSALYLCASSYQQGNTDTQYFGPGTRLTVL.